This T cell receptor beta chain is drawn from a study of cytomegalovirus exposure and HLA in healthy donors. Study-level results: The authors later found most CMV-associated TCR beta chains appeared HLA-restricted.

It was with 60 Vbeta and 13 Jbeta primers that the PCR ran. TCRdb keeps only in-frame clones here, not all; method: immunoSEQ multiplex PCR. This sample has some 180,000 clones, with approximately 80% found just once. The sample holds one count of this clone. Its antigen is undetermined. The V gene end was trimmed by 6 bases and the J gene end by 3 bases; junction bases not matched to a gene: 8. The CDR3 contains 16 residues. Germline V CDR1 and CDR2: SGHAT, FQNNGV. Sequenced input: PBMCs. V is TRBV11-2 and J is TRBJ2-7; 13 bases align to TRBD2. This TCR was sampled from a female donor in good health and CMV-seronegative. CDR3 nucleotides: TGTGCCAGCAGAGGACTAGCGGGAGCCCAGAACTACGAGCAGTACTTC. Encoded protein: CASRGLAGAQNYEQYF.